These 8 T cell receptor beta chains originate from one sample sequenced in a study of T cells in Graves' hyperthyroidism and ophthalmopathy. What was amplified from RNA transcripts were TCR beta CDR3 regions. HTBI primers drove first-round RT-PCR of the TCR CDR3. TCRdb reprocessed the multiplex PCR reads with MiXCR, giving one entry per CDR3 protein. The table shows fewer than 700,000 distinct CDR3 sequences, with more than 15% occurring only once. Sequencing was carried out using blood. The receptors derive from a woman between 18 and 29 years old with Graves' ophthalmopathy.

This clonotype was found many times. The chain has TRBV28 and TRBJ2-7; 12 nucleotides align to TRBD2. This CDR3 has 15 amino acids. Trimming removed 8 bases from V and 4 bases from J; junction bases left unmatched: 9. Per germline, CDR1 MDHEN and CDR2 SYDVKM. The CDR3 reads CASLGTSGYLYEQYF. The CDR3 region has the DNA TGTGCCAGCCTCGGGACTAGCGGGTACCTATACGAGCAGTACTTC.

This clonotype came up many times. V and J are TRBV6-1 and TRBJ2-1; no definite D call. V lost 10 bases, J lost 4 bases, and 14 bases lay in between. Per germline, CDR1 MNHNS and CDR2 SASEGT. The CDR3 has 13 residues. CDR3 sequence reads: CATRWANYNEQFF. CDR3 nucleotide sequence: TGTGCCACCAGGTGGGCAAATTACAATGAGCAGTTCTTC.

The chain combines TRBV10-3 with TRBJ2-2, with 8 bases lining up with TRBD1. The CDR3 is 16 amino acids. The V segment lost 2 bases and the J segment 6 bases; nucleotides outside the gene matches: 8. Germline V lookup: CDR1 ENHRY, CDR2 SYGVKD. The chain's CDR3 is CAISEPGQGRAGELFF. CDR3 coding DNA: TGTGCCATCAGTGAGCCAGGACAGGGACGAGCCGGGGAGCTGTTTTTT.

This clonotype occurred many times. The rearrangement joins TRBV7-2 to TRBJ2-1; TRBD2 agrees at 15 bases. The CDR3 has 16 amino acids. J lost 7 bases, V lost 5 bases, and 6 bases had no gene match. Germline V gene lookup returns CDR1 SGHTA and CDR2 FQGNSA. The CDR3 spells CASSAGLAGGFNEQFF. The CDR3 coding sequence is TGTGCCAGCAGCGCCGGACTAGCGGGAGGGTTTAATGAGCAGTTCTTC.

The rearrangement joins TRBV13 to TRBJ1-6, with TRBD1 identical over 10 bases. V lost 7 bases, J lost 7 bases, and 10 bases stayed unmatched. CDR1 and CDR2 (germline): PRHDT, FYEKMQ (reference sequence). The CDR3 has 16 amino acids. The CDR3 nucleotides read TGTGCCAGCACCGAACCCGGGACAGGGGCGAATTCACCCCTCCACTTT. Translating gives CASTEPGTGANSPLHF.

This clonotype showed up many times. The CDR3 sequence is CASSSRTGLDAFF. CDR3 bases: TGTGCCAGCAGCTCGCGGACAGGGTTGGACGCTTTCTTT. The V call is TRBV7-3, the J call TRBJ1-1; TRBD1 agrees at 8 bases. Germline V gene sequence: CDR1 SGHTA, CDR2 FQGTGA. CDR3 size: 13 residues. With V trimmed by 4 bases and J by 11 bases, 9 bases remained unmatched.

The CDR3 protein is CASSPTGVAYNSPLHF. The CDR3 nucleotides are TGCGCCAGCAGCCCGACAGGGGTGGCCTATAATTCACCCCTCCACTTT. The gene calls are TRBV4-1 and TRBJ1-6; 8 bases agree with TRBD1. V was clipped by 4 bases and J by 2 bases; unmatched bases: 4. The CDR3 consists of 16 residues. Germline V gives CDR1 MGHRA, CDR2 YSYEKL.

This clonotype was recorded many times. This rearrangement joins TRBV20-1 to TRBJ1-1; no clear D gene. Trimming took 1 base from V and 4 from J, leaving 7 bases between them. This CDR3 region has 12 residues. Germline assignment: CDR1 DFQATT and CDR2 SNEGSKA (reference sequence). The DNA for the CDR3 is TGCAGTGCTAGAGTAGGGTCCACTGAAGCTTTCTTT. This translates into CSARVGSTEAFF.